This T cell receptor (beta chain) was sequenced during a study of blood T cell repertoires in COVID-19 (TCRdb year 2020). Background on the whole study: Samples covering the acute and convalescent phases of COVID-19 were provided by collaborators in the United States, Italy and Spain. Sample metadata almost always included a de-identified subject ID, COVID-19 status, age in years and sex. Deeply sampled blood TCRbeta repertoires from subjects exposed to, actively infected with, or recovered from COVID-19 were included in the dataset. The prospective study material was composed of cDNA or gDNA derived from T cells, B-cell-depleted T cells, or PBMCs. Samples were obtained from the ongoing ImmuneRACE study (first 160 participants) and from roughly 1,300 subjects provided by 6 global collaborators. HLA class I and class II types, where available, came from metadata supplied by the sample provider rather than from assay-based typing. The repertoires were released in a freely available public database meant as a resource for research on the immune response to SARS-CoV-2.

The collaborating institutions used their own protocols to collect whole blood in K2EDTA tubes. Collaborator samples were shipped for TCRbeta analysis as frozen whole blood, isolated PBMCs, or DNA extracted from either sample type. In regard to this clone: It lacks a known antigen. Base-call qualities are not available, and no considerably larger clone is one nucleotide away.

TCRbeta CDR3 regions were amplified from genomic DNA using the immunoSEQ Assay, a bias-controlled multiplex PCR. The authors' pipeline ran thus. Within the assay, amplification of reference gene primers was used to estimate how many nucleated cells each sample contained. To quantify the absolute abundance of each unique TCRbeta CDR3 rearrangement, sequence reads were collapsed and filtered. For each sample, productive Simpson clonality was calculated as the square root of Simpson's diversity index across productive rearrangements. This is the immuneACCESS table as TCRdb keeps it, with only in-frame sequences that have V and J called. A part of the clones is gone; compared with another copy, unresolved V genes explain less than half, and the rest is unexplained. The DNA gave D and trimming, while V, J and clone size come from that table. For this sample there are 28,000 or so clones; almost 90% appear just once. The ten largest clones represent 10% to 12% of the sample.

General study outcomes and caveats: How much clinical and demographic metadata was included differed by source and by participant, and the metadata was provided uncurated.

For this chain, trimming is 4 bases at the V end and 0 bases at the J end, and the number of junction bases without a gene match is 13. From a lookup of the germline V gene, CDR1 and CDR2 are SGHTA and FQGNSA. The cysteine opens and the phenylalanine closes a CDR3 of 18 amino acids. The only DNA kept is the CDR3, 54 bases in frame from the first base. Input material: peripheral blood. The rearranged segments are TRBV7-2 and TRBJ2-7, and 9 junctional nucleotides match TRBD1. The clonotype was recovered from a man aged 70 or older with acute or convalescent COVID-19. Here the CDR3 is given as CASSSSRQGGILSYEQYF. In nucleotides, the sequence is TGTGCCAGCAGCTCATCCCGACAGGGGGGTATCCTCTCCTACGAGCAGTACTTC.